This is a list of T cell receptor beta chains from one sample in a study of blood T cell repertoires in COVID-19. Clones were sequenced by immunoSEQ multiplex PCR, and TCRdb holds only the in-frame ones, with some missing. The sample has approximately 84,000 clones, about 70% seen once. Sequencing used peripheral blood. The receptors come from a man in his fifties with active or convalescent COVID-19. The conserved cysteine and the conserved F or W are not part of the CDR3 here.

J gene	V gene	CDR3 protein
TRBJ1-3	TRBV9	ASSVDSSGNTIY
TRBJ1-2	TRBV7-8	ASSEEDRDYGYT
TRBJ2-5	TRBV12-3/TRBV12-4	ASSIERGETQY
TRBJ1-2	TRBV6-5	ASSYSRTGGGYGYT
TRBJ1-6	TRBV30	AWSGTVYNSPLH
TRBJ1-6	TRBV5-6	ASSLVRDSHSLH
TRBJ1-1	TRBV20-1	SASIPSETEAF
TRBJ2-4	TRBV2	ASSETVAAAKNIQY
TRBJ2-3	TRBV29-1	SVDPPGAGADTQY
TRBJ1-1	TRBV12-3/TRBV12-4	ASSSELQGRAF
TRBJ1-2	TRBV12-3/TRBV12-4	ASSDSRWGYT
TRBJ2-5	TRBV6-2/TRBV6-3	ASSDTGYKTQY
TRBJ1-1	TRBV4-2	ASSHGGTEAF
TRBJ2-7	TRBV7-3	ASSLNYGGEQY
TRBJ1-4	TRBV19	ASSRAGGGFEKLF
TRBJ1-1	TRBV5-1	ASSLGLTEAF
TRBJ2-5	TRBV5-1	ASSSGGAGETQY
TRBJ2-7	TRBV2	ASSIRGGLAGFEQY
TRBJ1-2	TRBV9	ASSGGQGRDYGYT
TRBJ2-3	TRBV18	ASSPTGGITDTQY
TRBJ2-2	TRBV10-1	ASLETGVHPDYTGELF
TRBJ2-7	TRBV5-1	ASSEGTGSGHEQY
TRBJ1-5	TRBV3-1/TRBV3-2	ASSLGQGGQPQH
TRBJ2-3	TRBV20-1	SASKAGSDTQY
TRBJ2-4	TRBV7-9	ASSLVSQTKNIQY
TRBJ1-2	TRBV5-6	ASSLGTPGLHGYT
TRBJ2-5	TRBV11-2	ASSSDIAGGGVETQY
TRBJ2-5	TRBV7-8	ASVQGQLSWVQETQY
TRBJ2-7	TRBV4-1	ASSQTLAKVSYEQY
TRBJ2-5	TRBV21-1	ASSPAGGQETQY
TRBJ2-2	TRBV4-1	ASSQAAGQGFTGELF
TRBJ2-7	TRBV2	ASSRQAAHEQY
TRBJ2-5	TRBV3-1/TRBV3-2	ASSQDARGETQY
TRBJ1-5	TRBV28	AHQQGVKQPQH
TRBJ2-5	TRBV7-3	ASSEGASEWETQY
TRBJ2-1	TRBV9	ASSRDFNNEQF
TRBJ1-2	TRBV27	ASSRTGGPGYGYT
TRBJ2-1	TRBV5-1	ASSALAGGHNEQF
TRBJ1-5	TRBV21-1	ASKTGRRNQPQH
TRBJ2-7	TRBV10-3	AISEAGQAKY
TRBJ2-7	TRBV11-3	ASSLTGDEQY
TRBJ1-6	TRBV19	ASSIGHEIAPLH
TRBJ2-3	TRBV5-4	ASSPRQGTDTQY
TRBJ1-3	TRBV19	ASVDNSAGNTIY
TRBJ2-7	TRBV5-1	ASRNTGSSYEQY
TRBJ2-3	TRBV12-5	ASGLVQAGADTQY
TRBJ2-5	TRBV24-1	ATRTGETQY